This T cell receptor beta chain stems from a study of blood T cell repertoires in COVID-19. Study background: Specimens from acute and convalescent COVID-19 originated in the United States, Italy and Spain.

After removal of 6 bases from V and 6 bases from J, the junction contained 11 bases not matched to a gene. This CDR3 is 15 amino acids long. Germline CDR1 is MNHNY and CDR2 is SVGAGI (reference sequence). Under the authors' procedure: Amplification of reference gene primers provided the estimated nucleated cell counts. The protocol was immunoSEQ multiplex PCR, while the TCRdb copy is restricted to in-frame clones and leaves out a portion. That table furnishes V, J and clone size, whereas the DNA furnished D and trimming. This sample has about 120,000 clones; approximately 81% occur once, and the top ten carry under 45%.

Sequenced sample: peripheral blood. The rearrangement joins TRBV6-6 to TRBJ2-1; 7 bases agree with TRBD1. This sequence was found in a man aged 40-49 years with active or convalescent COVID-19. CDR3 coding DNA: TGTGCCAGCAGACCAGGACAGGACCTCCTCAATGAGCAGTTCTTC. Translated: CASRPGQDLLNEQFF.